This T cell receptor (beta chain) was obtained from a study of cytomegalovirus exposure and HLA in healthy donors. Worth noting for this clone: The antigen remains unidentified.

J gave up 7 bases and V 4 bases, and 10 bases lay outside the gene matches. The CDR3 consists of 14 residues. In germline, CDR1 is SGHNT, CDR2 YYREEE (reference sequence). Study-wide results and caveats: Cytomegalovirus association was listed for 164 TCR beta chains. Roughly uniform sequencing depth across donors was assumed, possibly incorrectly.

13 Jbeta primers and 60 Vbeta primers were used for the PCR. Only in-frame clones appear in the TCRdb table, and some are missing; sequencing was by immunoSEQ multiplex PCR. The data contain about 210,000 clones, about 86% of them singletons. The TCR was taken from a woman between 25 and 40 years old in good health and CMV-seronegative. This chain uses TRBV5-4 with TRBJ2-7; 8 bases line up with TRBD2. Sequencing input: PBMCs. This CDR3 is CASSPRTSMGEQYF. In nucleotides, the CDR3 is TGTGCCAGCAGCCCTAGGACTAGCATGGGTGAGCAGTACTTC. Drawing the rest from reference TRBV5-4 and TRBJ2-7, the complete variable domain is ETGVTQSPTHLIKTRGQQVTLRCSSQSGHNTVSWYQQALGQGPQFIFQYYREEENGRGNFPPRFSGLQFPNYSSELNVNALELDDSALYLCASSPRTSMGEQYFGPGTRLTVT.